These T cell receptor beta chains were read from a single sample in a study of blood T cell repertoires in COVID-19. Generated by immunoSEQ multiplex PCR, the TCRdb table keeps only in-frame clones and is missing some. Found here are some 530,000 clones, 70% to 90% of them singletons; the top ten hold about 3.2%. Sequenced material: peripheral blood. The source is a human donor in a cohort sampled during active COVID-19. Each CDR3 is given with its conserved first and last residue. A D gene is named only where the DNA matches it firmly. Part of the rows lack a size; the others show once, few, many or a class for expanded clones.

V gene,D gene,clone size,J gene,CDR3 protein,CDR3 DNA
TRBV2,TRBD1,NA,TRBJ1-4,CASTRTGGIANEKLFF,TGTGCCAGCACCCGGACAGGGGGGATAGCTAATGAAAAACTGTTTTTT
TRBV11-2,TRBD1,NA,TRBJ2-5,CASSPGTGYETQYF,TGTGCCAGCAGCCCCGGGACAGGGTACGAGACCCAGTACTTC
TRBV5-1,NA,NA,TRBJ1-2,CASSPGGDNYGYTF,TGCGCCAGCAGCCCTGGGGGGGATAACTATGGCTACACCTTC
TRBV7-2,TRBD2,NA,TRBJ2-3,CVSDDSGGSDTQYF,TGTGTCTCTGACGATAGCGGGGGCTCCGATACGCAGTATTTT
TRBV9,NA,NA,TRBJ1-1,CASSFNTNTEAFF,TGTGCCAGCAGCTTCAACACGAACACTGAAGCTTTCTTT
TRBV18,TRBD2,NA,TRBJ2-1,CASSPLAGGLANEQFF,TGTGCCAGCTCACCGCTAGCGGGAGGGCTTGCCAATGAGCAGTTCTTC
TRBV7-2,TRBD2,NA,TRBJ2-7,CASSLTGGGSPSYEQYF,TGTGCCAGCAGCTTAACAGGCGGGGGGTCGCCGAGCTACGAGCAGTACTTC
TRBV11-3,NA,NA,TRBJ2-5,CASSLRGGETQYF,TGTGCCAGCAGCCTCAGGGGAGGGGAGACCCAGTACTTC
TRBV6-5,TRBD2,NA,TRBJ2-7,CASSFGTSYEQYF,TGTGCCAGCAGTTTCGGGACTAGCTACGAGCAGTACTTC
TRBV30,NA,few,TRBJ1-1,CAWSATGHTEAFF,TGTGCCTGGAGTGCAACAGGGCACACTGAAGCTTTCTTT
TRBV4-1,NA,NA,TRBJ2-3,CASSRQVVDPDTQYF,TGCGCCAGCAGCCGCCAGGTAGTCGATCCAGATACGCAGTATTTT
TRBV29-1,NA,NA,TRBJ2-3,CSVEATRGTDTQYF,TGCAGCGTTGAGGCCACGCGGGGCACAGATACGCAGTATTTT
TRBV6-5,NA,NA,TRBJ2-1,CASTSRGSSYNEQFF,TGTGCCAGCACCTCAAGGGGGAGCTCCTACAATGAGCAGTTCTTC
TRBV14,NA,few,TRBJ1-1,CASSPFRLGGTEAFF,TGTGCCAGCAGCCCCTTTAGACTCGGGGGGACTGAAGCTTTCTTT
TRBV5-5,NA,NA,TRBJ2-2,CASSLGGGGTGELFF,TGTGCCAGCAGTTTGGGGGGAGGTGGCACCGGGGAGCTGTTTTTT
TRBV3-1/TRBV3-2,TRBD2,NA,TRBJ2-2,CASNTGLAGGWGELFF,TGTGCCAGCAATACGGGACTAGCGGGAGGATGGGGGGAGCTGTTTTTT
TRBV6-2/TRBV6-3,TRBD2,NA,TRBJ2-7,CASSDWTSGSYEQYF,TGTGCCAGCAGTGACTGGACTAGCGGGAGCTACGAGCAGTACTTC
TRBV19,NA,NA,TRBJ1-2,CASSIRRPEDYGYTF,TGTGCCAGTAGTATTAGGCGGCCGGAGGACTATGGCTACACCTTC
TRBV6-6,TRBD2,NA,TRBJ2-2,CASSHGLAGGTGELFF,TGTGCCAGCAGTCACGGACTAGCGGGAGGTACCGGGGAGCTGTTTTTT
TRBV13,NA,NA,TRBJ2-1,CASSFYGSSYNEQFF,TGTGCCAGCAGCTTCTACGGGAGCTCCTACAATGAGCAGTTCTTC
TRBV7-6,TRBD2,NA,TRBJ2-1,CASSFGTSGPLEVYEQFF,TGTGCCAGCAGCTTTGGGACTAGCGGGCCATTAGAGGTCTATGAGCAGTTCTTC
TRBV4-1,TRBD1,NA,TRBJ2-1,CASSQVGTGLRNEQFF,TGCGCCAGCAGCCAAGTGGGGACAGGGCTAAGGAATGAGCAGTTCTTC
TRBV28,TRBD2,few,TRBJ2-3,CASSFPSGSTDTQYF,TGTGCCAGCAGTTTTCCTAGCGGTAGCACAGATACGCAGTATTTT
TRBV2,TRBD2,NA,TRBJ2-3,CASSVRTSGTDTQYF,TGTGCCAGCAGTGTAAGGACTAGCGGGACAGATACGCAGTATTTT
TRBV10-2,TRBD1,NA,TRBJ2-1,CATQSGTERYNEQFF,TGCGCCACCCAGTCGGGGACAGAACGTTACAATGAGCAGTTCTTC
TRBV18,NA,once,TRBJ1-1,CASSPEGSLNTEAFF,TGTGCCAGCTCACCAGAGGGTTCCCTGAACACTGAAGCTTTCTTT
TRBV9,NA,few,TRBJ2-1,CASSPFSGSEGDEQFF,TGTGCCAGCAGCCCCTTTAGCGGGTCTGAGGGGGATGAGCAGTTCTTC
TRBV7-6,NA,NA,TRBJ2-3,CASSLASTAGKSNTQYF,TGTGCCAGCAGCTTAGCGTCAACCGCCGGGAAATCAAATACGCAGTATTTT
TRBV3-1/TRBV3-2,TRBD2,NA,TRBJ2-1,CASKPEAGGRYNEQFF,TGTGCCAGCAAACCCGAAGCGGGAGGCCGCTACAATGAGCAGTTCTTC
TRBV7-3,TRBD2,NA,TRBJ2-1,CASSLPSGRSNEQFF,TGTGCCAGCAGCTTACCTAGCGGGAGGTCCAATGAGCAGTTCTTC
TRBV9,NA,NA,TRBJ2-3,CASSYELAEDTQYF,TGTGCCAGCAGCTACGAGCTTGCGGAGGATACGCAGTATTTT
TRBV7-2,TRBD1,NA,TRBJ1-6,CASSFGRGQGNSPLHF,TGTGCCAGCAGCTTCGGCCGTGGACAGGGGAATTCACCCCTCCACTTT
TRBV19,NA,NA,TRBJ2-2,CASSFRAGANTGELFF,TGTGCCAGTAGTTTTCGTGCAGGGGCGAACACCGGGGAGCTGTTTTTT
TRBV5-6,NA,few,TRBJ1-5,CASSLDAGNQPQHF,TGTGCCAGCAGCTTGGATGCGGGCAATCAGCCCCAGCATTTT
TRBV7-9,NA,NA,TRBJ2-7,CASSRGPLYEQYF,TGTGCCAGCAGCCGGGGTCCCCTCTACGAGCAGTACTTC
TRBV7-9,TRBD1,NA,TRBJ1-1,CASSLYRGRGRMNTEAFF,TGTGCCAGCAGCTTATATCGGGGCAGGGGGAGGATGAACACTGAAGCTTTCTTT
TRBV5-1,TRBD2,NA,TRBJ2-2,CASSLPGLAGGPSGELFF,TGCGCCAGCAGCCTCCCGGGACTAGCGGGAGGGCCATCGGGGGAGCTGTTTTTT
TRBV11-2,NA,NA,TRBJ2-7,CASSFRGQTYEQYF,TGTGCCAGCAGCTTCCGCGGACAGACCTACGAGCAGTACTTC
TRBV7-9,NA,NA,TRBJ1-1,CASSLTLEGTEAFF,TGTGCCAGCAGCTTAACCCTAGAGGGCACTGAAGCTTTCTTT
TRBV5-1,TRBD2,NA,TRBJ2-1,CASRPVAGDSYNEQFF,TGCGCCAGCAGGCCTGTAGCGGGGGACTCCTACAATGAGCAGTTCTTC
TRBV7-2,TRBD1,few,TRBJ1-5,CASTLNRGDQPQHF,TGTGCCAGCACCCTAAACAGGGGCGATCAGCCCCAGCATTTT
TRBV23-1,NA,NA,TRBJ2-2,CASSHEERAF,TGCGCCAGCAGTCATGAAGAGAGGGCTTTT
TRBV12-5,NA,NA,TRBJ2-3,CASGGLSADTQYF,TGTGCTAGTGGGGGGCTCAGCGCAGATACGCAGTATTTT
TRBV12-5,NA,NA,TRBJ2-3,CASGRTVSTDTQYF,TGTGCTAGTGGTCGGACAGTTAGCACAGATACGCAGTATTTT
TRBV12-3/TRBV12-4,NA,NA,TRBJ2-1,CASSWRPESQFF,TGTGCCAGCAGTTGGAGACCAGAGAGCCAGTTCTTC
TRBV20-1,TRBD1,NA,TRBJ1-1,CSASPETGTSTEAFF,TGCAGTGCTAGTCCGGAGACAGGGACGAGCACTGAAGCTTTCTTT
TRBV5-3,NA,NA,TRBJ2-1,CARSYHLPPGIPNEQFF,TGTGCCAGAAGTTATCACTTGCCCCCAGGGATTCCCAATGAGCAGTTCTTC
TRBV14,NA,NA,TRBJ1-2,CASSQDRYGYTF,TGTGCCAGCAGCCAGGACAGATATGGCTACACCTTC
TRBV5-1,TRBD2,once,TRBJ2-1,CASSSGTSGRPNEQFF,TGCGCCAGCAGCTCCGGGACTAGCGGGAGGCCCAATGAGCAGTTCTTC
TRBV5-1,TRBD2,NA,TRBJ2-1,CASSLVAGVTYNEQFF,TGCGCCAGCAGCTTGGTGGCGGGAGTAACCTACAATGAGCAGTTCTTC
TRBV11-1,TRBD1,NA,TRBJ2-2,CASSPGTANTGELFF,TGTGCCAGCAGCCCCGGGACAGCGAACACCGGGGAGCTGTTTTTT
TRBV7-3,NA,NA,TRBJ1-1,CASSPTKGHQEAFF,TGTGCCAGCAGCCCAACGAAGGGACACCAAGAAGCTTTCTTT
TRBV2,NA,NA,TRBJ2-1,CASSIRAFDNEQFF,TGTGCCAGCAGTATCAGAGCGTTTGACAATGAGCAGTTCTTC
TRBV7-2,TRBD2,NA,TRBJ2-7,CASSLGAGGPSEQYF,TGTGCCAGCAGCTTAGGGGCGGGAGGGCCGAGCGAGCAGTACTTC
TRBV30,NA,NA,TRBJ1-1,CAWSAFRYSEAFF,TGTGCCTGGAGCGCCTTTCGGTACTCTGAAGCTTTCTTT
TRBV11-2,NA,NA,TRBJ1-1,CASSKGERRDTEAFF,TGTGCCAGCAGCAAAGGGGAACGGAGGGACACTGAAGCTTTCTTT